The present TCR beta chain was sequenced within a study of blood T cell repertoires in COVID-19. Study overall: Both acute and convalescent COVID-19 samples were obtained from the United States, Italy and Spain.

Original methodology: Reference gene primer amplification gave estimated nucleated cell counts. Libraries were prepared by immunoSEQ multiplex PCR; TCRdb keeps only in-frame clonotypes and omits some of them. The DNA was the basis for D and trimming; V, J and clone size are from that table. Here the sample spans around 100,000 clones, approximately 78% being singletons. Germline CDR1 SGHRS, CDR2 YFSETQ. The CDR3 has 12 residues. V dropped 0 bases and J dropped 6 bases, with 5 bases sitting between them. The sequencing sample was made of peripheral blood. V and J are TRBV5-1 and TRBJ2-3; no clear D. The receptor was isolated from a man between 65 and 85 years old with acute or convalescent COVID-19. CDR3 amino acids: CASSLARDTQYF. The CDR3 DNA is TGCGCCAGCAGCTTGGCGCGGGATACGCAGTATTTT.